Shown below are 32 T cell receptor beta chains from a single sample sequenced in a study of CD8+ T cells in alopecia areata (dated by TCRdb to 2017 to 2018). The library was prepared using the immunoSEQ multiplex PCR assay. RNA was extracted from all samples and reverse transcribed into cDNA, which served as template for TCR sequencing. The clones in this table, taken by TCRdb from immuneACCESS, are in-frame only. Not every clone is retained; where verified, under half of the shortfall comes from an unresolved V gene, and the cause of the rest is unknown. The sample data list more than 150,000 clones, and about 51% of these were observed just once. The ten largest clones represent around 19% of the sample. Reading the label with the study, this specimen's time point is: baseline before oral tofacitinib. Sequencing used CD8+ T cells sorted from blood, obtained at week 0. These receptors originate from a human donor with alopecia areata.

This clone appeared a few times. V gene TRBV25-1 combines with J gene TRBJ2-2; D ambiguous. From germline, CDR1 is MGHDK and CDR2 SYGVNS. This CDR3 is built from 11 residues. With 5 bases removed from V and 7 bases from J, the gap between germline ends came to 5 bases. Here the CDR3 DNA reads TGTGCCAGCAGTTCCGGCGGGGAGCTGTTTTTT. This sequence encodes CASSSGGELFF. Full variable domain (remainder filled in from reference TRBV25-1 and TRBJ2-2): EADIYQTPRYLVIGTGKKITLECSQTMGHDKMYWYQQDPGMELHLIHYSYGVNSTEKGDLSSESTVSRIRTEHFPLTLESARPSHTSQYLCASSSGGELFFGEGSRLTVL.

The sample holds a few counts of this clone. The rearrangement links TRBV6-5 to TRBJ1-2; D gene ambiguous. This CDR3 contains 14 residues. V lost 2 bases, J lost 1 base, and 8 bases lay in between. The germline CDR1 and CDR2 sequences are MNHEY and SVGAGI. The CDR3 nucleotides are TGTGCCAGCAGTTACCTGAACAGTAACTATGGCTACACCTTC. It yields the protein CASSYLNSNYGYTF.

This clone was counted a few times. This rearrangement joins TRBV18 to TRBJ2-5; D is undetermined. V lost 3 bases and J lost 5, with 10 bases in between. This CDR3 is 13 amino acids long. Germline-derived CDR1 and CDR2 are KGHSH and LQKENI. CDR3 DNA: TGTGCCAGCTCACCGAAACGGCCCGAGACCCAGTACTTC. Protein: CASSPKRPETQYF.

This clone came up once. The V gene is TRBV9, the J gene TRBJ1-6, with 10 bases identical to TRBD1. This CDR3 has 15 amino acids. CDR1 is SGDLS and CDR2 is YYNGEE in the germline V gene. V lost 3 bases and J lost 6; bases outside the gene matches: 3. The CDR3 region is CASSERDRGNSPLHF. DNA for the CDR3: TGTGCCAGCAGCGAACGGGACAGGGGTAATTCACCCCTCCACTTT.

This clone has more than one count but fewer than ten. The chain employs TRBV9 and TRBJ2-3; 8 nucleotides align to TRBD2. The CDR3 spans 15 residues. Trimming cost V 4 bases and J 0 bases; bases outside gene matches: 4. CDR1 is SGDLS, CDR2 YYNGEE, per germline. Written as DNA, the CDR3 is TGTGCCAGCAGCCTCGGGGGGGGCAGCACAGATACGCAGTATTTT. As protein: CASSLGGGSTDTQYF. Full variable domain (missing parts from reference TRBV9 and TRBJ2-3): DSGVTQTPKHLITATGQRVTLRCSPRSGDLSVYWYQQSLDQGLQFLIQYYNGEERAKGNILERFSAQQFPDLHSELNLSSLELGDSALYFCASSLGGGSTDTQYFGPGTRLTVL.

This clone was counted between two and nine times. The chain carries TRBV10-3 and TRBJ1-2; 8 positions agree with TRBD1. Germline CDR1 ENHRY, CDR2 SYGVKD. The CDR3 consists of 13 residues. The V segment lost 7 bases and the J segment 6 bases; nucleotides outside the gene matches: 7. Here the CDR3 reads CAINPGGEHGYTF. The CDR3 region has the DNA TGTGCCATCAACCCAGGGGGCGAGCATGGCTACACCTTC.

The chain has TRBV1 and TRBJ2-3; TRBD2 is taken as the D call from the table, unchecked against the DNA. TRBV1 is an annotated pseudogene. The CDR3 extends over 18 amino acids. This CDR3 is CTSSQGPRGRGGRDTQYF. The CDR3, as DNA: TGCACCAGCAGCCAAGGTCCCCGGGGGCGGGGGGGCCGAGATACGCAGTATTTT.

The V gene is TRBV6-5, the J gene TRBJ2-4; D is possibly TRBD2 (5 bases). Germline CDR1 MNHEY, CDR2 SVGAGI. Trimming left V 0 bases short and J 6 bases short, with 9 bases between. The CDR3 spans 14 residues. CDR3 protein: CASSYSPSSNIQYF. CDR3 DNA sequence: TGTGCCAGCAGTTACTCGCCTAGCTCAAACATTCAGTACTTC.

This clone was seen more than once but under ten times. This sequence joins TRBV6-1 and TRBJ1-2; D call uncertain. V lost 0 bases, J lost 4 bases, and 15 bases lay in between. This CDR3 is built from 16 residues. Looked up from germline, CDR1 is MNHNS and CDR2 is SASEGT. The CDR3 coding sequence is TGTGCCAGCAGTGAAGCGCCTGAGGGCGCCTCCTATGGCTACACCTTC. Protein: CASSEAPEGASYGYTF.

The chain carries TRBV5-1 and TRBJ1-5; D unclear. Germline assignment: CDR1 SGHRS and CDR2 YFSETQ. V was shortened by 0 bases and J by 4 bases, with 8 bases between the two germline ends. This CDR3 contains 14 residues. The CDR3 bases are TGCGCCAGCAGCTTGGACAGCAGAAATCAGCCCCAGCATTTT. Translation gives CASSLDSRNQPQHF.

Details on this clone: The same CDR3 also results from other DNA sequences found in this sample. The gene calls are TRBV30 and TRBJ1-1; D unresolved. The CDR3 totals 13 residues. The V end lost 0 bases, the J end lost 2 bases, and 7 bases lay between the germline ends. Germline V CDR1 and CDR2: GTSNPN, SVGIG (reference sequence). Written as DNA, the CDR3 is TGTGCCTGGAGTGTCGGGGTAAACACTGAAGCTTTCTTT. Translating gives CAWSVGVNTEAFF.

This clone was seen ten or more times. This chain uses TRBV2 with TRBJ2-1; D ambiguous. The V gene's germline CDR1 is SNHLY and CDR2 FYNNEI. The CDR3 sequence is 13 residues long. The germline V and J ends were trimmed by 5 bases and 10 bases, with 15 bases remaining between them. Written as DNA, the CDR3 is TGTGCCAGCAGTCGGGCCCGCGGCTGGGAGCAGTTCTTC. This sequence encodes CASSRARGWEQFF.

The chain has TRBV15 and TRBJ2-4; D is tentatively TRBD1 or TRBD2 (5 bases each). The CDR3 length is 17 residues. The V end was cut by 6 bases, the J end by 6 bases, with 24 bases between. Germline V gives CDR1 LNHNV, CDR2 YYDKDF (reference sequence). CDR3 nucleotides: TGTGCCACCAGAAGCGGCACACCGGGACGAAGGCCAAACATTCAGTACTTC. Translation: CATRSGTPGRRPNIQYF.

The rearrangement joins TRBV30 to TRBJ2-1; D is perhaps TRBD1 (7 bases). Germline V lookup: CDR1 GTSNPN, CDR2 SVGIG (reference sequence). The CDR3 sequence is 14 residues long. Trimming left V 0 bases short and J 7 bases short, with 13 bases between. CDR3 amino acids: CAWSVRGTENEQFF. The CDR3, as DNA: TGTGCCTGGAGTGTACGGGGGACAGAAAATGAGCAGTTCTTC.

The chain couples TRBV9 to TRBJ2-3, with TRBD2 matching over 10 bases. The germline V gene encodes CDR1 SGDLS and CDR2 YYNGEE. V dropped 0 bases and J dropped 6; count of bases not matched to a gene: 4. The CDR3 length is 15 residues. The CDR3 region has the DNA TGTGCCAGCAGCGTAGGGACTAGCGGTCTTGATACGCAGTATTTT. Translating gives CASSVGTSGLDTQYF.

This clone was observed once. The chain uses TRBV7-8 and TRBJ2-2, with TRBD1 matching 7 bases. V lost 3 bases to trimming and J lost 0 bases; unmatched junction nucleotides: 7. CDR3 length: 17 amino acids. From germline, CDR1 is SGHVS and CDR2 FQNEAQ. CDR3 in DNA: TGTGCCAGCAGCTTCTCCTCTGGGACAGCGAACACCGGGGAGCTGTTTTTT. Its translation: CASSFSSGTANTGELFF.

This clone was observed a few times. This rearrangement joins TRBV29-1 to TRBJ2-3, with D maybe TRBD2 (6 bases). Per germline, CDR1 SQVTM and CDR2 ANQGSEA. The CDR3 covers 12 residues. Trimming removed 7 bases from V and 2 bases from J, with 10 bases in between. Here the CDR3 reads CSAGDFTDTQYF. CDR3 nucleotide sequence: TGCAGCGCGGGGGACTTCACAGATACGCAGTATTTT.

The chain uses TRBV29-1 and TRBJ1-2; no clear D. This CDR3 has 12 residues. V gave up 1 base and J gave up 7 bases, with 10 bases separating them. The germline V gene encodes CDR1 SQVTM and CDR2 ANQGSEA. The CDR3, as DNA: TGCAGCGTTGAAGCGTATACGGGTGGCTACACCTTC. This codes for CSVEAYTGGYTF.

About this clone: Additional DNA sequences in this sample encode the identical CDR3. V is TRBV19 and J is TRBJ1-5; TRBD1 is a possible D gene (6 bases). V was pared by 3 bases and J by 4 bases, with 10 bases between. Germline-derived CDR1 and CDR2 are LNHDA and SQIVND (reference sequence). The CDR3 totals 14 residues. The CDR3 nucleotides are TGTGCCAGTAGTATCCGGGACACAAATCAGCCCCAGCATTTT. This sequence encodes CASSIRDTNQPQHF. The full variable domain, in which reference TRBV19 and TRBJ1-5 provide the parts outside the CDR3, is DGGITQSPKYLFRKEGQNVTLSCEQNLNHDAMYWYRQDPGQGLRLIYYSQIVNDFQKGDIAEGYSVSREKKESFPLTVTSAQKNPTAFYLCASSIRDTNQPQHFGDGTRLSIL.

The CDR3 region has the DNA TGTGCCACCACCGGCGGGCCCGGAGATACGCAGTATTTT. Amino acids: CATTGGPGDTQYF. This chain connects TRBV11-2 to TRBJ2-3; maybe TRBD2 (5 bases). Deletions cut 10 bases from V and 5 bases from J, with 16 bases between. CDR3 length: 13 residues. Germline V gene lookup returns CDR1 SGHAT and CDR2 FQNNGV. Variable domain in full (rest from reference TRBV11-2 and TRBJ2-3): EAGVAQSPRYKIIEKRQSVAFWCNPISGHATLYWYQQILGQGPKLLIQFQNNGVVDDSQLPKDRFSAERLKGVDSTLKIQPAKLEDSAVYLCATTGGPGDTQYFGPGTRLTVL.

This chain connects TRBV30 to TRBJ1-1, with 8 bases that match TRBD1. Germline CDR1 GTSNPN, CDR2 SVGIG (reference sequence). The CDR3 runs 13 residues. V lost 7 bases, J lost 4 bases, and 8 bases stayed unmatched. This chain's CDR3 is CASTQGAGTEAFF. The DNA of the CDR3 is TGTGCCTCGACTCAGGGGGCCGGCACTGAAGCTTTCTTT.

V and J are TRBV29-1 and TRBJ2-5; 7 bases agree with TRBD1. CDR1 SQVTM and CDR2 ANQGSEA come from the germline V gene. Trimming at V came to 3 bases and at J to 2 bases, leaving 9 bases not matched to a gene. The CDR3 loop spans 15 amino acids. CDR3 bases: TGCAGCGTTGATGGTTACAGGGGTGGACAAGAGACCCAGTACTTC. This sequence encodes CSVDGYRGGQETQYF.

The rearrangement joins TRBV2 to TRBJ2-1; D is unclear. This CDR3 has 12 residues. Germline lookup yields CDR1 SNHLY and CDR2 FYNNEI. V was shortened by 7 bases and J by 5 bases, with 9 bases between the two germline ends. CDR3 DNA: TGTGCCAGCACCCTGGTTAACAATGAGCAGTTCTTC. This translates into CASTLVNNEQFF. Full variable domain (missing parts from reference TRBV2 and TRBJ2-1): EPEVTQTPSHQVTQMGQEVILRCVPISNHLYFYWYRQILGQKVEFLVSFYNNEISEKSEIFDDQFSVERPDGSNFTLKIRSTKLEDSAMYFCASTLVNNEQFFGPGTRLTVL.

The chain is built from TRBV25-1 and TRBJ2-7; D not resolved. CDR1 and CDR2 (germline): MGHDK, SYGVNS. V lost 2 bases and J lost 4, with 6 bases in between. The CDR3 has 12 amino acids. The CDR3 reads CASSEHGYEQYF. For the CDR3, the DNA is TGTGCCAGCAGTGAACACGGGTACGAGCAGTACTTC.

The J gene is TRBJ2-7, the V gene TRBV14; D is ambiguous. Germline values: CDR1 SGHDN, CDR2 FVKESK. V lost 1 base and J 3 bases, leaving 19 bases between the germline ends. The CDR3 runs 17 residues. The CDR3 DNA reads as TGTGCCAGCAGCCAAGGGCATCAGTGGTCTCTCAACTACGAGCAGTACTTC. Protein product: CASSQGHQWSLNYEQYF.

CDR3 DNA sequence: TGTGCCAGCAGCTTATCCGGCAGAGGGCAGTTCTTC. Protein: CASSLSGRGQFF. The rearrangement links TRBV7-9 to TRBJ2-1; D gene unclear. V lost 2 bases, J lost 12 bases, and 11 bases lay in between. The CDR3 loop spans 12 amino acids. CDR1 and CDR2 (germline): SEHNR, FQNEAQ (reference sequence).

The chain's CDR3 is CASSVETGWEGYGYTF. The CDR3 DNA is TGTGCCAGCAGTGTGGAAACAGGATGGGAGGGGTATGGCTACACCTTC. This sequence joins TRBV6-1 and TRBJ1-2; D is perhaps TRBD1 (5 bases). The CDR3 is 16 residues long. Looked up from germline, CDR1 is MNHNS and CDR2 is SASEGT. The V gene lost 4 bases and the J gene lost 5 bases, with 20 bases spanning the gap.

The chain combines TRBV11-3 with TRBJ2-3; no firm D call. The CDR3 totals 15 residues. Per the germline V gene, CDR1 is SGHNT and CDR2 is YENEEA. Trimming removed 5 bases from V and 0 bases from J, with 12 bases in between. CDR3 bases: TGTGCCAGCAGCCCCTATACCTCTAGCACAGATACGCAGTATTTT. Encoded protein: CASSPYTSSTDTQYF.

This clone was seen more than once but under ten times. The chain is built from TRBV10-3 and TRBJ2-1; perhaps TRBD2 as D (5 bases). V was pared by 6 bases and J by 7 bases, with 10 bases between. Germline CDR1 reads ENHRY; CDR2 reads SYGVKD. This CDR3 has 12 amino acids. Written as DNA, the CDR3 is TGTGCCATCAGCGCTAGCAGGAATGAGCAGTTCTTC. Translated, it gives CAISASRNEQFF.

V usage is TRBV30 and J usage is TRBJ2-7; 9 bases line up with TRBD1. V lost 3 bases, J lost 6 bases, and 9 bases stayed unmatched. Germline V lookup: CDR1 GTSNPN, CDR2 SVGIG (reference sequence). CDR3 length: 14 residues. Written as DNA, the CDR3 is TGTGCCTGGAGCAAGGAGACAGGGGGGTTCGAGCAGTACTTC. Translation gives CAWSKETGGFEQYF. Filled out from reference TRBV30 and TRBJ2-7, the complete variable domain reads SQTIHQWPATLVQPVGSPLSLECTVEGTSNPNLYWYRQAAGRGLQLLFYSVGIGQISSEVPQNLSASRPQDRQFILSSKKLLLSDSGFYLCAWSKETGGFEQYFGPGTRLTVT.

The rearrangement links TRBV30 to TRBJ1-4; D gene ambiguous. The CDR3 is made up of 13 amino acids. The germline CDR1 and CDR2 sequences are GTSNPN and SVGIG (reference sequence). V shed 0 bases and J shed 5 bases, with 7 bases lying between them. CDR3 in DNA: TGTGCCTGGAGTGTGGGTATAAATGAAAAACTGTTTTTT. This encodes CAWSVGINEKLFF.

Only a few counts were recorded for this clone. This chain links TRBV27 with TRBJ2-7, with a tentative D call TRBD2 (5 bases). In germline, CDR1 is MNHEY, CDR2 SMNVEV (reference sequence). The CDR3 consists of 15 residues. The ends were cut back, 5 bases at V and 2 bases at J, with 16 bases in the middle. For the CDR3, the DNA is TGTGCCAGCAGTCCAACCCGGGGAAAAACCTACGAGCAGTACTTC. This encodes CASSPTRGKTYEQYF.